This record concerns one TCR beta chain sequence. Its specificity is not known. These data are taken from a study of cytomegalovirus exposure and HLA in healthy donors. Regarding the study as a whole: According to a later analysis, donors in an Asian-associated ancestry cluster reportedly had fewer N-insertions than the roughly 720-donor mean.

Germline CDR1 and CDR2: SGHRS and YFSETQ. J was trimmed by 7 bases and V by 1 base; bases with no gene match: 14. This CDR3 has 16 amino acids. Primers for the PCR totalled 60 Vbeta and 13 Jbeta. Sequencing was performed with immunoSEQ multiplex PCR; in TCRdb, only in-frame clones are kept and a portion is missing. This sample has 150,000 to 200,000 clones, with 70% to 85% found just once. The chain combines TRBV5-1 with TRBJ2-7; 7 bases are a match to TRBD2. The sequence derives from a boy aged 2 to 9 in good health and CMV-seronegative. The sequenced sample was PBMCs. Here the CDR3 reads CASSLSGAGKFGEQYF. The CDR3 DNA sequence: TGCGCCAGCAGCTTGAGCGGGGCAGGGAAGTTCGGAGAGCAGTACTTC.